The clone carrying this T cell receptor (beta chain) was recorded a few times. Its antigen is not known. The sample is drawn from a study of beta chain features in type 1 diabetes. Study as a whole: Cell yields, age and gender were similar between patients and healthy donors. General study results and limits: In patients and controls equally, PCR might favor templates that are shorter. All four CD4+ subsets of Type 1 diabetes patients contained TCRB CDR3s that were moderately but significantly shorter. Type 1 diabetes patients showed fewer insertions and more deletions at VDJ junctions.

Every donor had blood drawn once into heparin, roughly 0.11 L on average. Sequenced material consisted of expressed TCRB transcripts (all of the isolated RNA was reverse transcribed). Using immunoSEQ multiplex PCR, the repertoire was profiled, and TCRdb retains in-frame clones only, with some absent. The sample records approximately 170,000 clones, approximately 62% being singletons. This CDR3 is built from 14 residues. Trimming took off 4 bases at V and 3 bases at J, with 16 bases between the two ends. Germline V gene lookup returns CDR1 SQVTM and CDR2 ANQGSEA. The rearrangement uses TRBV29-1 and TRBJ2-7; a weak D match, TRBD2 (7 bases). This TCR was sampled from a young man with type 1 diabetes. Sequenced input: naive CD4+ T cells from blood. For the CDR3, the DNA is TGCAGCGTTGTACGGCGGGGGCCAGACTACGAGCAGTACTTC. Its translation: CSVVRRGPDYEQYF.